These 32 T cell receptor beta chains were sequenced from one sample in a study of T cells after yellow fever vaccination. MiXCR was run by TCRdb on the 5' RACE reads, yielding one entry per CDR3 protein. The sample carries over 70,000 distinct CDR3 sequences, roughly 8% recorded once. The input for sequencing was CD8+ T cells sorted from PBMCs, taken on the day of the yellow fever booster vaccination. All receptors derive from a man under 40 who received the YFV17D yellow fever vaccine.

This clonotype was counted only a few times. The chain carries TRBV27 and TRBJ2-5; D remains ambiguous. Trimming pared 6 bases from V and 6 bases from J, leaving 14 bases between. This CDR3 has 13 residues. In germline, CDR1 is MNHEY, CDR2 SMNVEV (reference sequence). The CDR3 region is CASRGLGYKTQYF. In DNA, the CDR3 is TGTGCCAGCAGGGGCCTTGGGTACAAGACCCAGTACTTC.

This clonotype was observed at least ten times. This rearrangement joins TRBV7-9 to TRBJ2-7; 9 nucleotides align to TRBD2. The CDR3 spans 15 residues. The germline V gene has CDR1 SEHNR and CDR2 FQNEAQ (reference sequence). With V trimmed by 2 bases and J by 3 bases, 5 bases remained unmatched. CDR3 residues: CASSLSSGSVYEQYF. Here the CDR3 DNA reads TGTGCCAGCAGCTTAAGTAGCGGGAGCGTCTACGAGCAGTACTTC.

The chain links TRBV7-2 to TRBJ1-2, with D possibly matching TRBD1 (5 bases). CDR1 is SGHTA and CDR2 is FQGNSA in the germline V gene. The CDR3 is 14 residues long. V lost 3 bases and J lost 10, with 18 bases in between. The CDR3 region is CASSFGTLDYSYTF. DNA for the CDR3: TGTGCCAGCAGCTTCGGGACCCTAGATTATTCCTACACCTTC. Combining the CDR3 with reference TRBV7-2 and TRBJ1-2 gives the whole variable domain GAGVSQSPSNKVTEKGKDVELRCDPISGHTALYWYRQSLGQGLEFLIYFQGNSAPDKSGLPSDRFSAERTGGSVSTLTIQRTQQEDSAVYLCASSFGTLDYSYTFGSGTRLTVV.

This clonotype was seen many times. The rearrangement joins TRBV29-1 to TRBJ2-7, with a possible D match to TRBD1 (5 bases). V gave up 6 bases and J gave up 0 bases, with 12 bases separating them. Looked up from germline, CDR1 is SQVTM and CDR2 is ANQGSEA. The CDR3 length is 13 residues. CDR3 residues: CSVLWGLSYEQYF. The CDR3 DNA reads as TGCAGCGTGCTCTGGGGCCTCTCCTACGAGCAGTACTTC.

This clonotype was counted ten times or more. The CDR3 DNA is TGCGCCAGCAGCCAAGTAGCGGGCAGGGGCCATCAGCCCCAGCATTTT. It is translated as CASSQVAGRGHQPQHF. The chain joins TRBV4-3 to TRBJ1-5; maybe TRBD1 (6 bases). The germline V and J ends were trimmed by 1 base and 5 bases, with 15 bases remaining between them. The CDR3 has 16 amino acids. Germline lookup yields CDR1 LGHNA and CDR2 YSLEER.

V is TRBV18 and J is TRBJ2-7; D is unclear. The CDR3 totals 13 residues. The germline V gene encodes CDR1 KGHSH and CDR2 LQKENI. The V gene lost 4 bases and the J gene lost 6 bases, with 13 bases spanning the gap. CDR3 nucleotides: TGTGCCAGCTCACACCCGACCAGTCTCGAGCAGTACTTC. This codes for CASSHPTSLEQYF.

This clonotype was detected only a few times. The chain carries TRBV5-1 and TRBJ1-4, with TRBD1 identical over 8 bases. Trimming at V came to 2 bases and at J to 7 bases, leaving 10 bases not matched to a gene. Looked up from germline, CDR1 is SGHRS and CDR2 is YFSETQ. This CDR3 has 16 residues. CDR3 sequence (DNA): TGCGCCAGCAGCTTTAGTGGGCAGGGGGCTGTTGAAAAACTGTTTTTT. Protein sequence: CASSFSGQGAVEKLFF.

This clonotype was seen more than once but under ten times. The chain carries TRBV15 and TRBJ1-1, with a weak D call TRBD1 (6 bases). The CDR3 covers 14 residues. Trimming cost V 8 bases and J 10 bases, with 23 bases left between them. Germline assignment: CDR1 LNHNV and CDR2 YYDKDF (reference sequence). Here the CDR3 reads CATSPAGNGGPAFF. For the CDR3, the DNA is TGTGCCACCTCCCCGGCGGGAAACGGGGGGCCAGCTTTCTTT.

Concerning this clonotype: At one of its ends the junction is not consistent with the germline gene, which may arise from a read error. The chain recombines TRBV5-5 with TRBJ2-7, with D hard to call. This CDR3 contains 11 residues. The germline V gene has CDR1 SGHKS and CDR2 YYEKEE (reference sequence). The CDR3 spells CASGSDVGWHF. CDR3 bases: TGTGCCAGCGGCTCGGACGTAGGTTGGCACTTC.

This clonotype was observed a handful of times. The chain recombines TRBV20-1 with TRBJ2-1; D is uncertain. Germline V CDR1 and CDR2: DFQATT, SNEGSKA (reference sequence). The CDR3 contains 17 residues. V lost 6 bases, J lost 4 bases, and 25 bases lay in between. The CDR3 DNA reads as TGCAGTGCGACCGATGATGGAGCCCCATCTTTGTACAATGAGCAGTTCTTC. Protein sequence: CSATDDGAPSLYNEQFF.

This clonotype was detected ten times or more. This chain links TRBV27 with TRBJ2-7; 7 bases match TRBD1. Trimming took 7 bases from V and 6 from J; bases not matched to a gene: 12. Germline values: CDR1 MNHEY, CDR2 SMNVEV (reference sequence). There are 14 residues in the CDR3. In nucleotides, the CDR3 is TGTGCCAGCAACCCAACAGGGGCAGGGAGCGAGCAGTACTTC. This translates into CASNPTGAGSEQYF.

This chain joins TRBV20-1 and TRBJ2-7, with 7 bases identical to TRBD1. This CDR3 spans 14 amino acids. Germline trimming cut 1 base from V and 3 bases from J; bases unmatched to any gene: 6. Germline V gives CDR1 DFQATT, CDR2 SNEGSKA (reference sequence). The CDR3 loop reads CSARAGTADYEQYF. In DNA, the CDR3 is TGCAGTGCTAGAGCCGGGACAGCCGACTACGAGCAGTACTTC.

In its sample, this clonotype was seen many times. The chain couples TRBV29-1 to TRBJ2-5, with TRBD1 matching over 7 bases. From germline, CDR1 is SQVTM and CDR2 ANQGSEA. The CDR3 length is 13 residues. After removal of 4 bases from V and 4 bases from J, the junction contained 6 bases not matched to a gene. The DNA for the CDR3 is TGCAGCGTTGGAGGGGGCGCGCCAGAGACCCAGTACTTC. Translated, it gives CSVGGGAPETQYF.

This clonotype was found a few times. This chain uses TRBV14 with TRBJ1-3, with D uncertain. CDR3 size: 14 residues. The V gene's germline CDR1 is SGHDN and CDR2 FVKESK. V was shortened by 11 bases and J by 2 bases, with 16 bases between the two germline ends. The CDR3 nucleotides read TGTGCCTCAGGAACGGCCCCGGCTGGAAACACCATATATTTT. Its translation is CASGTAPAGNTIYF.

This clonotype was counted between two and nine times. CDR3 coding DNA: TGCGCCAGCAGCCCCGAGTCCACTATAGATGAGCAGTTCTTC. Protein sequence: CASSPESTIDEQFF. The chain carries TRBV5-1 and TRBJ2-1, with D unclear. Germline CDR1 SGHRS, CDR2 YFSETQ. Trimming took off 4 bases at V and 8 bases at J, with 16 bases between the two ends. The CDR3 totals 14 residues.

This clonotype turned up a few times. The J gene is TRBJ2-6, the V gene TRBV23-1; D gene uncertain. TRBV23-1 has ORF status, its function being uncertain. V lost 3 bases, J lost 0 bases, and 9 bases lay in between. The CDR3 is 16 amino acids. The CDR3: CASSHPAFSGANVLTF. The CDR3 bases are TGCGCCAGCAGTCACCCTGCCTTCTCTGGGGCCAACGTCCTGACTTTC.

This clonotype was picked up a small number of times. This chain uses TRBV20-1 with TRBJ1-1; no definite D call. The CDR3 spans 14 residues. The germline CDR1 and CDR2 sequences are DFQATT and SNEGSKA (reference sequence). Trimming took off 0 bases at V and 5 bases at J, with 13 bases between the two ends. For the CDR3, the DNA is TGCAGTGCTAGAGAAGACACCTCGGGAACTGAAGCTTTCTTT. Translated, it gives CSAREDTSGTEAFF.

CDR3 in amino acids: CSARRQNENIQYF. The DNA for the CDR3 is TGCAGTGCGCGGCGGCAGAATGAAAACATTCAGTACTTC. The chain links TRBV20-1 to TRBJ2-4; D is undetermined. The CDR3 totals 13 residues. V lost 6 bases, J lost 5 bases, and 14 bases lay in between. CDR1 is DFQATT, CDR2 SNEGSKA, per germline (reference sequence).

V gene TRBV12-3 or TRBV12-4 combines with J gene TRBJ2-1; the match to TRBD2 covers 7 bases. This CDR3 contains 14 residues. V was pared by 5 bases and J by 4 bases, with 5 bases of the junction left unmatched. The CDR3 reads CASSIAGAYNEQFF. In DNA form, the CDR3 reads TGTGCCAGCAGTATCGCGGGAGCTTACAATGAGCAGTTCTTC.

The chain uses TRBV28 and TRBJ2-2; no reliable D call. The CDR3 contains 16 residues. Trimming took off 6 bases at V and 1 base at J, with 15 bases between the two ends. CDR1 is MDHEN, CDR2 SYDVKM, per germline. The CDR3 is CASRPVVGKNTGELFF. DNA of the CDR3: TGTGCCAGCAGGCCCGTTGTAGGCAAGAACACCGGGGAGCTGTTTTTT.

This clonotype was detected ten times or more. The DNA of the CDR3 is TGCAGCGTTGAACCCCCGGGACAGGTTAAGGACACTGAAGCTTTCTTT. It encodes CSVEPPGQVKDTEAFF. The chain recombines TRBV29-1 with TRBJ1-1, with 8 bases fitting TRBD1. The V gene's germline CDR1 is SQVTM and CDR2 ANQGSEA. The V gene end was trimmed by 2 bases and the J gene end by 3 bases; junction bases not matched to a gene: 11. The length of the CDR3 is 16 residues. Drawing the rest from reference TRBV29-1 and TRBJ1-1, the complete variable domain is SAVISQKPSRDICQRGTSLTIQCQVDSQVTMMFWYRQQPGQSLTLIATANQGSEATYESGFVIDKFPISRPNLTFSTLTVSNMSPEDSSIYLCSVEPPGQVKDTEAFFGQGTRLTVV.

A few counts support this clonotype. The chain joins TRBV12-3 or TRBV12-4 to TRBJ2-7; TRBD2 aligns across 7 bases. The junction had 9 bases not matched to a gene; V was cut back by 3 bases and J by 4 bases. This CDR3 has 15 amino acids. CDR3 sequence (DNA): TGTGCCAGCAGTTTGATCCGGGAGGCAAAGTACGAGCAGTACTTC. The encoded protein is CASSLIREAKYEQYF.

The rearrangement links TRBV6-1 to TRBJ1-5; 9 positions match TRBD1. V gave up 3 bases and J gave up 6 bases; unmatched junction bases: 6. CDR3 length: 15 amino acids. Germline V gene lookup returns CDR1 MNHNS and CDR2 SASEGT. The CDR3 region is CASSEAGQGGQPQHF. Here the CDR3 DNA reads TGTGCCAGCAGTGAGGCGGGACAGGGCGGTCAGCCCCAGCATTTT.

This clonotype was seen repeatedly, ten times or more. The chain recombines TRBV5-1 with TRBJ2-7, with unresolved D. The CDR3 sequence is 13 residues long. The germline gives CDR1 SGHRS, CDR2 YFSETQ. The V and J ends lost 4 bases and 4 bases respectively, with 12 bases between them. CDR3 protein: CASSRTDGYEQYF. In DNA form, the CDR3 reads TGCGCCAGCAGCAGGACGGACGGTTACGAGCAGTACTTC.

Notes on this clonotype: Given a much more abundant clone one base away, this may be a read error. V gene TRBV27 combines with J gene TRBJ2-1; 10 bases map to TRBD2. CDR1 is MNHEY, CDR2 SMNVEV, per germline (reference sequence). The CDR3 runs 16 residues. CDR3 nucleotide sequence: TGTGTCAGCTATTTTAGCGGGAGGCCCGCGGGGAATGAGCAGTTCTTC. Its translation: CVSYFSGRPAGNEQFF.

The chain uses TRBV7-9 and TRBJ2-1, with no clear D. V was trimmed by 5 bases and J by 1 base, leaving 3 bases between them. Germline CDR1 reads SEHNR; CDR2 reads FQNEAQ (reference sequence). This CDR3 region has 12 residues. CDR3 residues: CASSTSYNEQFF. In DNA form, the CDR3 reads TGTGCCAGCAGCACTTCCTACAATGAGCAGTTCTTC.

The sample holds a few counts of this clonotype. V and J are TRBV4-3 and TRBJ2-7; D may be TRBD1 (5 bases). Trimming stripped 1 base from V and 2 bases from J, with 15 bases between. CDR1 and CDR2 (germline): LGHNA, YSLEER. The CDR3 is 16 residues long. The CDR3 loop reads CASSQGRTTTTYEQYF. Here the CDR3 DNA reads TGCGCCAGCAGCCAAGGCAGGACAACCACCACCTACGAGCAGTACTTC.

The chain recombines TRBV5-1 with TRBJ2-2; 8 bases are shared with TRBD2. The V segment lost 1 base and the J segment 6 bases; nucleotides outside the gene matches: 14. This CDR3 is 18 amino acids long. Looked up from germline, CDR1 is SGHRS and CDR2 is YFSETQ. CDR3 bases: TGCGCCAGCAGCTTGTACTTAGCGGGACCCATCGAGGCCGGGGAGCTGTTTTTT. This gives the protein CASSLYLAGPIEAGELFF.

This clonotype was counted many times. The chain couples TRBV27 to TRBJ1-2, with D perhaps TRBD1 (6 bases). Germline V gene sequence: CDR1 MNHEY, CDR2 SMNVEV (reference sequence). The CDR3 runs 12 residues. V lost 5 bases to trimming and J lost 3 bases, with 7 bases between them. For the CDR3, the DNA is TGTGCCAGCAGTACAGGGCACTATGGCTACACCTTC. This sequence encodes CASSTGHYGYTF.

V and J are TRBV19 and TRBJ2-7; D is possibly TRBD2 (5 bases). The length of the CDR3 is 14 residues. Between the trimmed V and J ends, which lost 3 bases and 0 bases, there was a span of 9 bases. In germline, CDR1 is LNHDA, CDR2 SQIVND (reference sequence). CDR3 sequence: CASSIVGSSYEQYF. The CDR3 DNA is TGTGCCAGTAGTATTGTAGGGAGCTCCTACGAGCAGTACTTC.

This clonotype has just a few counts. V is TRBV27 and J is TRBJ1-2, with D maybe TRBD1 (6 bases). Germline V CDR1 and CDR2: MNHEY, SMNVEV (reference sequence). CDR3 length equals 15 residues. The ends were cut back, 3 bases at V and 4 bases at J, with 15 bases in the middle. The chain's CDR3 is CASSFSPRGFYGYTF. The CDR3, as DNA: TGTGCCAGCAGTTTTTCGCCCAGGGGTTTCTATGGCTACACCTTC.

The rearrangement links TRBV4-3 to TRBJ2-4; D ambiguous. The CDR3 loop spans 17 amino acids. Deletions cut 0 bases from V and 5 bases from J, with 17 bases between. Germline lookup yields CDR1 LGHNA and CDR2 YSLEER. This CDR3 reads CASSQDPDDRPENIQYF. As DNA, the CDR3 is TGCGCCAGCAGCCAAGATCCGGACGACCGCCCCGAAAACATTCAGTACTTC.